The text below deals with one TCR beta chain. This entry belongs to a study of T cell changes during pregnancy in multiple sclerosis. TCRdb's copy holds only in-frame clones and misses some; the assay was immunoSEQ multiplex PCR. The sample lists about 36,000 clones, almost 95% occurring once. In germline, CDR1 is MNHNY, CDR2 SVGAGI (reference sequence). Trimming removed 2 bases at V and 4 bases at J, with 12 bases between. CDR3 length: 14 residues. Sequenced material: CD4+ T cells from peripheral blood mononuclear cells, taken in the third trimester of pregnancy. The chain has TRBV6-6 and TRBJ2-7, with a tentative D call TRBD1 (6 bases). The receptor's source is a female donor in good health, enrolled as a control in a pregnancy study. Written as DNA, the CDR3 is TGTGCCAGCAGTTACCAGGGGTTGATTTACGAGCAGTACTTC. This translates into CASSYQGLIYEQYF.